This T cell receptor (beta chain) was documented in a study of blood T cells in healthy people across ages. In this sample, this clonotype turned up a few times. Its cognate antigen is unknown. Each donor was a healthy Caucasian individual from Russia, aged roughly 6 to 90. Findings and limits, study-wide: More naive CD4+ cells and higher diversity were found in long-lived than in aged donors. Without sorted subsets, naive and antigen-experienced compartments could not be conclusively compared.

Alongside a J-beta primer mix, a sample-barcoded 5' primer served in a second PCR lasting about 7 to 11 cycles. TCRdb passed the 5' RACE reads through MiXCR, listing each CDR3 protein once. Of 550,000 to 750,000 distinct CDR3 sequences in the sample, about 21% were seen once. Sequencing was performed on blood. The clonotype originates from a man in his 70s in good health.

The CDR3 is CASRPGIAGRSEQFF. The CDR3 nucleotides read TGTGCCAGCAGACCCGGGATAGCGGGCCGGAGCGAGCAGTTCTTC. The chain carries TRBV6-5 and TRBJ2-1; 7 nucleotides line up with TRBD2. Losses at the gene ends were 6 bases for V and 10 bases for J; bases not matched to a gene: 15. The germline gives CDR1 MNHEY, CDR2 SVGAGI. The CDR3 is made up of 15 amino acids.